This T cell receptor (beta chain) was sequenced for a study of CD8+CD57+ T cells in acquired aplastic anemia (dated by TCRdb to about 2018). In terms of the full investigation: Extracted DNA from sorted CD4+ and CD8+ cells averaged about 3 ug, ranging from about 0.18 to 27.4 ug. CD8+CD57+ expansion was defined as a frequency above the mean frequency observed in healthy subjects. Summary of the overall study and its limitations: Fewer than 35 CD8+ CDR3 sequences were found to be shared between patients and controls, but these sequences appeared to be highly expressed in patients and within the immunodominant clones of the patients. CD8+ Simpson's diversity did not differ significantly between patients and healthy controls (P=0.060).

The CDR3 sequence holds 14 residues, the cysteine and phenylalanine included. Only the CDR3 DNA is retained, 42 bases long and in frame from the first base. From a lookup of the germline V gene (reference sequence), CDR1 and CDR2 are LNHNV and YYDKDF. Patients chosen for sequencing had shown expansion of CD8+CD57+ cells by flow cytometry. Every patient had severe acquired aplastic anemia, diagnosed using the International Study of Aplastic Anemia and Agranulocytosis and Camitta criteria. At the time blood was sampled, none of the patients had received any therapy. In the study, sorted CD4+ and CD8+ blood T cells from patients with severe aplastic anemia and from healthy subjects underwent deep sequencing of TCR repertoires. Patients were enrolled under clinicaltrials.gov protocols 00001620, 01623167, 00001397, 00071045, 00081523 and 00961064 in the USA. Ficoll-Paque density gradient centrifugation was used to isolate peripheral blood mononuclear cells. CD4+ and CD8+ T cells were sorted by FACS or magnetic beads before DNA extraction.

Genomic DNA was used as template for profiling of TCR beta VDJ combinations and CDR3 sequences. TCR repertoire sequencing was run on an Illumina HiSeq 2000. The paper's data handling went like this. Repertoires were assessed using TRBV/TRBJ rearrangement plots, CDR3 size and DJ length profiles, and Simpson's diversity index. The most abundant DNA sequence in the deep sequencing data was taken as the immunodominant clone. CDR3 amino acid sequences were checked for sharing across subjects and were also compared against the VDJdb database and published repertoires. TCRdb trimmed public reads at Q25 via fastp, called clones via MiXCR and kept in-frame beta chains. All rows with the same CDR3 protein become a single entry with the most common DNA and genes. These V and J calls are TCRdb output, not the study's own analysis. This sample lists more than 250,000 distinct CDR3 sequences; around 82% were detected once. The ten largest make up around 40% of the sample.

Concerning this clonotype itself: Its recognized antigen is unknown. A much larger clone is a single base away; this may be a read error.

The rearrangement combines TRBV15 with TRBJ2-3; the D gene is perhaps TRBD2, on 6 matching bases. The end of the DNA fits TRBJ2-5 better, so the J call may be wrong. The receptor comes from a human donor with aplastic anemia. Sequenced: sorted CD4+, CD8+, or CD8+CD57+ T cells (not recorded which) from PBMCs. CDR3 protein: CATSRSSGPDTQYF. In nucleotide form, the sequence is TGTGCCACCAGCAGAAGCAGCGGGCCAGATACCCAGTACTTC.